This TCR beta chain was recovered during a study of T-cell memory formation after mild COVID-19. Study-level findings and limits: Day 15 to 85 contracting clones showed balanced CD4/CD8; day 15 to 37 expanders favored CD4+.

TCRdb used MiXCR to reprocess the 5' RACE reads, holding one entry per CDR3 protein. The table lists fewer than 200,000 distinct CDR3 sequences, 20% to 25% of them singletons. A remark on this clonotype: The antigen remains unidentified.

This receptor was identified in an adult woman who had mild COVID-19 (a few samples of this study predate the infection). Cell type and time point are not known. The specimen was PBMCs or a T cell subset sorted from them (not recorded which).

In DNA form, the CDR3 reads TGTGCCAGCAGTTACCTACCCGGGACACTCTACGAGCAGTACTTC. Translation gives CASSYLPGTLYEQYF. J is TRBJ2-7 and V is TRBV6-5; D may be TRBD1 (6 bases). From germline, CDR1 is MNHEY and CDR2 SVGAGI. The CDR3 totals 15 residues. With 2 bases removed from V and 3 bases from J, the gap between germline ends came to 14 bases.